The rows below give T cell receptor beta chains drawn from one sample of a study of blood T cell repertoires in COVID-19. The table came from immunoSEQ multiplex PCR; TCRdb's copy has only in-frame clones and leaves some out. The repertoire holds roughly 300,000 clones, approximately 84% seen once, with more than 9% in the top ten. The source material was PBMCs or T cells enriched from blood (not recorded which). These receptors came from a woman younger than 35 who had recovered from COVID-19. The CDR3 runs from the conserved cysteine through the conserved F or W. A D gene is named only where the DNA matches it firmly. Size is omitted from some rows. Given values are once, few, many or a class for expanded clones.

j_call | clone_size | d_call | v_call | cdr3_aa | cdr3_nt
TRBJ1-2 | - | - | TRBV30 | CAWNLGGGYTF | TGTGCCTGGAACCTCGGGGGTGGCTACACCTTC
TRBJ2-5 | - | - | TRBV24-1 | CATSDGQTEETQYF | TGTGCCACCAGTGACGGACAGACGGAAGAGACCCAGTACTTC
TRBJ1-3 | - | - | TRBV18 | CASSPYDSSSGNTIYF | TGTGCCAGCTCACCTTACGACAGTTCCTCTGGAAACACCATATATTTT
TRBJ1-1 | - | TRBD1 | TRBV23-1 | CASSSPGQGAKTEAFF | TGCGCCAGCAGTTCCCCGGGACAGGGGGCTAAGACTGAAGCTTTCTTT
TRBJ1-4 | - | - | TRBV6-4 | CASSDSKRECANEKLFF | TGTGCCAGCAGTGACTCGAAGCGGGAGTGTGCTAATGAAAAACTGTTTTTT
TRBJ1-3 | once | - | TRBV7-8 | CASSLDRSSGNTIYF | TGTGCCAGCAGCTTAGACAGGAGCTCTGGAAACACCATATATTTT
TRBJ2-3 | - | - | TRBV28 | CASSLPETRRGLDTQYF | TGTGCCAGCAGCTTGCCTGAGACTCGGAGGGGTCTAGATACGCAGTATTTT
TRBJ1-2 | once | TRBD1 | TRBV27 | CASSPSWDRGASGYTF | TGTGCCAGCAGTCCCTCGTGGGACAGGGGGGCATCTGGCTACACCTTC
TRBJ1-1 | - | TRBD1 | TRBV6-5 | CASSYGTGGWNTEAFF | TGTGCCAGCAGTTACGGAACAGGGGGGTGGAACACTGAAGCTTTCTTT
TRBJ1-4 | once | TRBD1 | TRBV25-1 | CASSNYGTGNEKLFF | TGTGCCAGCAGTAATTACGGGACAGGGAATGAAAAACTGTTTTTT
TRBJ1-1 | - | TRBD1 | TRBV10-2 | CASSRQGDTEAFF | TGCGCCAGCAGTAGACAGGGGGACACTGAAGCTTTCTTT
TRBJ1-2 | - | - | TRBV9 | CASSVVPVPNYGYTF | TGTGCCAGCAGCGTAGTGCCAGTCCCTAACTATGGCTACACCTTC
TRBJ1-3 | few | TRBD1 | TRBV5-1 | CASSSTGSENTIYF | TGCGCCAGCAGCTCGACAGGGTCCGAAAACACCATATATTTT
TRBJ1-2 | - | - | TRBV28 | CASSSPAWEGYTF | TGTGCCAGCAGTTCACCCGCATGGGAGGGCTACACCTTC
TRBJ2-7 | - | TRBD2 | TRBV12-3/TRBV12-4 | CASSFGGSYEQYF | TGTGCCAGCAGTTTCGGGGGGTCCTACGAGCAGTACTTC
TRBJ1-1 | few | TRBD1 | TRBV20-1 | CSASEYTTGAADTEAFF | TGCAGTGCTAGTGAATATACAACAGGGGCCGCGGACACTGAAGCTTTCTTT
TRBJ2-1 | - | - | TRBV27 | CASKRTAGDEQFF | TGTGCCAGCAAGCGGACCGCGGGCGATGAGCAGTTCTTC
TRBJ1-1 | once | TRBD1 | TRBV3-1/TRBV3-2 | CASSQGQDGAFF | TGTGCCAGCAGTCAAGGACAGGACGGAGCTTTCTTT
TRBJ1-6 | - | TRBD1 | TRBV10-3 | CAISERQGGPLHF | TGTGCCATCAGTGAGAGACAGGGGGGGCCCCTCCACTTT
TRBJ2-2 | - | - | TRBV6-5 | CASSYLTIGAGELFF | TGTGCCAGCAGTTACCTGACTATTGGCGCCGGGGAGCTGTTTTTT
TRBJ1-2 | - | - | TRBV11-2 | CASSSLHTSFRRNGYTF | TGTGCCAGCAGCTCCCTGCACACTTCCTTTAGGCGGAATGGCTACACCTTC
TRBJ1-4 | - | - | TRBV30 | CAWRSGAATNEKLFF | TGTGCCTGGAGATCTGGGGCAGCAACTAATGAAAAACTGTTTTTT
TRBJ1-1 | - | - | TRBV19 | CASSIGGAQNTEAFF | TGTGCCAGTAGTATCGGGGGGGCCCAGAACACTGAAGCTTTCTTT
TRBJ1-1 | - | - | TRBV28 | CASSRDFGAFF | TGTGCCAGCAGCAGGGACTTCGGAGCTTTCTTT
TRBJ2-2 | - | - | TRBV7-3 | CASSITGELFF | TGTGCCAGCAGTATCACCGGGGAGCTGTTTTTT